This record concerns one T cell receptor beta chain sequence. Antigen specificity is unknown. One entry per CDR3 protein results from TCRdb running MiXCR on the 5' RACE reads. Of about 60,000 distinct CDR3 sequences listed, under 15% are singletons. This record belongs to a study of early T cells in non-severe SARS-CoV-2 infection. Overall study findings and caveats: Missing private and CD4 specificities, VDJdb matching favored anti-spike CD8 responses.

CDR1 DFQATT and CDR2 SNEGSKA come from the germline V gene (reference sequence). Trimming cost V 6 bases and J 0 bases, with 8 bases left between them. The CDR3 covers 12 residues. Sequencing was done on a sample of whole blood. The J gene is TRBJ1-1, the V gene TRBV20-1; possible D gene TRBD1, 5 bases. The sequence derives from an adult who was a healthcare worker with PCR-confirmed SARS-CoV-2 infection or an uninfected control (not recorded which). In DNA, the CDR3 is TGCAGTGCCGGGGGGTTGAACACTGAAGCTTTCTTT. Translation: CSAGGLNTEAFF.